Shown below are 10 T cell receptor beta chains from a single sample sequenced in a study of blood T cell repertoires in COVID-19. The assay was immunoSEQ multiplex PCR, and TCRdb's table has in-frame clones only and misses some. The sample consists of 120,000 or so clones, around 81% of them appearing once. Specimen: peripheral blood. The receptors stem from a woman between 50 and 59 years old with acute or convalescent COVID-19.

This rearrangement joins TRBV5-1 to TRBJ1-1; 7 bases align to TRBD1. This CDR3 has 14 residues. Unmatched junction bases numbered 3, after V lost 0 bases and J lost 4 bases. Germline V gene lookup returns CDR1 SGHRS and CDR2 YFSETQ. CDR3 sequence: CASSLGTGSTEAFF. DNA for the CDR3: TGCGCCAGCAGCTTGGGGACAGGATCCACTGAAGCTTTCTTT.

The chain carries TRBV18 and TRBJ2-2; D gene unclear. Germline V lookup: CDR1 KGHSH, CDR2 LQKENI. This CDR3 is built from 15 residues. V lost 3 bases and J 5 bases, leaving 13 bases between the germline ends. DNA for the CDR3: TGTGCCAGCTCACCTCACCCCCCCAGAACCGGGGAGCTGTTTTTT. Translated, it gives CASSPHPPRTGELFF.

J is TRBJ1-1 and V is TRBV27; 10 positions agree with TRBD1. There are 16 residues in the CDR3. V dropped 7 bases and J dropped 1; count of bases not matched to a gene: 9. The germline CDR1 and CDR2 sequences are MNHEY and SMNVEV (reference sequence). The CDR3 coding sequence is TGTGCCAGCACCCCCTCCGGGACAGGGGCGAACACTGAAGCTTTCTTT. As protein: CASTPSGTGANTEAFF.

The V call is TRBV18, the J call TRBJ1-2; the D gene is possibly TRBD1 (6 bases). Germline-derived CDR1 and CDR2 are KGHSH and LQKENI. CDR3 length equals 13 residues. V shed 6 bases and J shed 13 bases, with 21 bases lying between them. The CDR3 sequence is CASSPDWTAAGTF. CDR3 bases: TGTGCCAGCTCGCCTGATTGGACAGCCGCCGGCACCTTC.

The chain couples TRBV19 to TRBJ2-3, with 8 bases identical to TRBD2. V shed 3 bases and J 5 bases; nucleotides not matched to a gene: 7. Germline CDR1 LNHDA, CDR2 SQIVND (reference sequence). The CDR3 has 15 residues. The CDR3 spells CASSIWTSNGDTQYF. CDR3 nucleotides: TGTGCCAGTAGTATTTGGACTAGCAACGGAGATACGCAGTATTTT.

The chain uses TRBV2 and TRBJ2-2; D gene uncertain. V shed 8 bases and J shed 0 bases, with 10 bases lying between them. Germline CDR1 is SNHLY and CDR2 is FYNNEI. This CDR3 comprises 14 residues. Written as DNA, the CDR3 is TGTGCCAGCTTAGGTAGCCCGAACACCGGGGAGCTGTTTTTT. The encoded protein is CASLGSPNTGELFF.

The chain is built from TRBV20-1 and TRBJ1-3; TRBD1 might be the D (5 bases). Germline-derived CDR1 and CDR2 are DFQATT and SNEGSKA (reference sequence). Trimming left V 5 bases short and J 8 bases short, with 10 bases between. The CDR3 totals 11 residues. The CDR3 reads CSAGGYDTIYF. CDR3 nucleotides: TGCAGTGCTGGGGGGTATGACACCATATATTTT.

The rearrangement uses TRBV6-5 and TRBJ2-1, with 11 bases aligning to TRBD1. J gave up 9 bases and V 7 bases, and 11 bases lay outside the gene matches. Per the germline V gene, CDR1 is MNHEY and CDR2 is SVGAGI. This CDR3 contains 15 residues. The CDR3: CASNPPTGTGGEQFF. The CDR3 nucleotides read TGTGCCAGCAACCCGCCCACAGGGACAGGGGGTGAGCAGTTCTTC.

The gene calls are TRBV2 and TRBJ2-1, with D hard to call. CDR1 is SNHLY, CDR2 FYNNEI, per germline. V gave up 1 base and J gave up 2 bases, with 6 bases separating them. The CDR3 consists of 14 residues. The CDR3 nucleotides are TGTGCCAGCAGTGAAGACACCACCTACAATGAGCAGTTCTTC. Its translation: CASSEDTTYNEQFF. The full variable domain, its missing parts supplied by reference TRBV2 and TRBJ2-1, is EPEVTQTPSHQVTQMGQEVILRCVPISNHLYFYWYRQILGQKVEFLVSFYNNEISEKSEIFDDQFSVERPDGSNFTLKIRSTKLEDSAMYFCASSEDTTYNEQFFGPGTRLTVL.

Notes on this clone: The same CDR3 is also encoded by other DNA sequences in this sample. The chain recombines TRBV5-1 with TRBJ2-3, with TRBD2 matching 11 bases. V was pared by 0 bases and J by 3 bases, with 3 bases of the junction left unmatched. Germline CDR1 SGHRS, CDR2 YFSETQ. CDR3 length: 16 amino acids. The chain's CDR3 is CASSLGGTSGTDTQYF. Written as DNA, the CDR3 is TGCGCCAGCAGCTTGGGCGGGACTAGCGGTACAGATACGCAGTATTTT.